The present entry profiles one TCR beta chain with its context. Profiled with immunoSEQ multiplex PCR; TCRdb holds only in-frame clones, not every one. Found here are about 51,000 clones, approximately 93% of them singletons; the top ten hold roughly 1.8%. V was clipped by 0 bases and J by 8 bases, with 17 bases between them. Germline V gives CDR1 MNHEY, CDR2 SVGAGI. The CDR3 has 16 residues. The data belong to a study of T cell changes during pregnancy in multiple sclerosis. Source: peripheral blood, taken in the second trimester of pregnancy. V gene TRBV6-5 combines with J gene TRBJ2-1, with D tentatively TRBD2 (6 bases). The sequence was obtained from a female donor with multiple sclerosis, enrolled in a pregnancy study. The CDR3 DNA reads TGTGCCAGCAGTTACTCGATGGGCCGGGAGTATCATGAGCAGTTCTTC. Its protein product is CASSYSMGREYHEQFF.